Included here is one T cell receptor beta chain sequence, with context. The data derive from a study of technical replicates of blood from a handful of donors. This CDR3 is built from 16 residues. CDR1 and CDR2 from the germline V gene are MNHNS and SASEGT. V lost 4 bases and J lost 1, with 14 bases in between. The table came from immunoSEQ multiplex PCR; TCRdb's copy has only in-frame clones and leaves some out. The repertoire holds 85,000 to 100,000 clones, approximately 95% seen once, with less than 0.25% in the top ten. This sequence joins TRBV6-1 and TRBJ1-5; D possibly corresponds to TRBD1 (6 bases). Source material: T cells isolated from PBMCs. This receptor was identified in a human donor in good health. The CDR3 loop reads CASSALTGGSNQPQHF. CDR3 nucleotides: TGTGCCAGCAGTGCGCTGACAGGTGGCAGCAATCAGCCCCAGCATTTT.